This T cell receptor beta chain emerged from a study of blood T cell repertoires in COVID-19. At the level of the study: There were acute and convalescent COVID-19 samples, and they came from the United States, Italy and Spain. Sample material is recorded as cDNA or gDNA derived from T cells, B-cell-depleted T cells, or PBMCs.

Methods used by the authors: Nucleated cell number was recorded as an estimate derived from reference gene primer amplification. The assay was immunoSEQ multiplex PCR, and TCRdb's table has in-frame clones only and misses some. V and J calls and clone size are as listed in that table; D and trimming were resolved from the DNA. The repertoire includes some 100,000 clones, about 86% of them detected once, and 7.5% to 9% sits in the top ten. Germline CDR1 reads SGHRS; CDR2 reads YFSETQ. The ends lost 6 bases at V and 5 bases at J; junction bases unmatched: 12. This CDR3 is 15 amino acids long. Input material: peripheral blood. The V gene is TRBV5-1, the J gene TRBJ2-3; 7 positions agree with TRBD2. The clonotype was recovered from a man aged 65 to 79 who had recovered from COVID-19. CDR3 region: CASKGLAGEQDTQYF. The CDR3, as DNA: TGCGCCAGCAAGGGACTGGCGGGGGAGCAAGATACGCAGTATTTT. Variable domain in full (rest from reference TRBV5-1 and TRBJ2-3): KAGVTQTPRYLIKTRGQQVTLSCSPISGHRSVSWYQQTPGQGLQFLFEYFSETQRNKGNFPGRFSGRQFSNSRSEMNVSTLELGDSALYLCASKGLAGEQDTQYFGPGTRLTVL.